These 3 T cell receptor beta chains were sequenced from one sample in a study of Graves' ophthalmopathy and Graves' hyperthyroidism. The authors amplified TCR beta CDR3 regions from RNA transcripts. First-round RT-PCR employed HTBI primers, with a second-round multiplex PCR after it. A single record per CDR3 protein comes from TCRdb applying MiXCR to the multiplex PCR reads. The sample holds roughly 700,000 distinct CDR3 sequences, 40% seen once. Input material: peripheral blood. The receptors here all came from an adult man with Graves' ophthalmopathy.

This chain uses TRBV20-1 with TRBJ1-2; a weak D match, TRBD1 (5 bases). V dropped 0 bases and J dropped 6 bases, with 14 bases sitting between them. There are 14 residues in the CDR3. Germline lookup yields CDR1 DFQATT and CDR2 SNEGSKA (reference sequence). CDR3 amino acids: CSARDFGTIDGYTF. Here the CDR3 DNA reads TGCAGTGCTAGAGATTTTGGGACGATTGATGGCTACACCTTC.

This clonotype was counted once. The genes are TRBV30 and TRBJ2-7, with no clear D. This CDR3 region has 12 residues. Germline-derived CDR1 and CDR2 are GTSNPN and SVGIG (reference sequence). The germline V and J ends were trimmed by 2 bases and 4 bases, with 9 bases remaining between them. CDR3 loop: CAWSSAVYEQYF. The CDR3 DNA follows: TGTGCCTGGAGTAGTGCGGTGTACGAGCAGTACTTC.

This clonotype was seen at least ten times. The chain links TRBV7-2 to TRBJ2-2; no definite D call. CDR3 size: 15 residues. V was clipped by 5 bases and J by 2 bases, with 12 bases between them. Germline V gene sequence: CDR1 SGHTA, CDR2 FQGNSA. The CDR3 here is CASSLGRRNTGELFF. For the CDR3, the DNA is TGTGCCAGCAGCCTCGGACGCCGAAACACCGGGGAGCTGTTTTTT.